The next 4 T cell receptor beta chains were all read from a single sample in a study of monozygotic twins with inflammatory bowel disease. TCRdb re-called the 5' RACE reads and catalogs CDR3 proteins one per entry, DNA excluded. The table for this sample gives 310,000 or so distinct CDR3 sequences. Sequenced sample: blood. The receptors were gathered from a human donor with ulcerative colitis or Crohn's disease, or a healthy co-twin of an affected twin (not recorded which).

The gene calls are TRBV7-6 and TRBJ2-7; the D call from TCRdb, TRBD2, cannot be confirmed without DNA. The CDR3 covers 15 residues. Per the germline V gene, CDR1 is SGHVS and CDR2 is FNYEAQ. The CDR3 sequence: CASSRGLADVYEQYF.

CDR3 loop: CGLTSGDTDTQYF. The chain uses TRBV20-1 and TRBJ2-3; the D gene TCRdb calls, TRBD2, cannot be checked with no DNA. Germline lookup yields CDR1 DFQATT and CDR2 SNEGSKA (reference sequence). The CDR3 is made up of 13 amino acids.

This rearrangement joins TRBV18 to TRBJ2-2; TCRdb gives TRBD2 as the D gene, but with no DNA this cannot be confirmed. Germline V gene data show CDR1 as KGHSH and CDR2 as LQKENI. This CDR3 is 17 amino acids long. CDR3 amino acids: CASSPPVAGRSTGELFF.

The chain has TRBV20-1 and TRBJ1-6; TCRdb designates TRBD1, a call that cannot be tested without DNA. Germline CDR1 and CDR2: DFQATT and SNEGSKA (reference sequence). CDR3 length: 13 amino acids. This chain's CDR3 is CSARDPRGLTLHF.